The source of this TCR beta chain is a study of T cell responses to AZD1222 COVID-19 vaccine. Overall study findings and caveats: The reported proportion of spike-specific TCRs targeting unmutated variant regions was nearly half. Spike-specific TCR breadth and depth grew following two AZD1222 doses. Clonal diversity was possibly underestimated, and white British individuals and females predominated among donors.

The CDR3 extends over 14 amino acids. V lost 4 bases and J 0 bases, leaving 9 bases between the germline ends. Looked up from germline, CDR1 is MNHEY and CDR2 is SVGAGI. The data were produced by immunoSEQ multiplex PCR, yet TCRdb's version contains in-frame clones alone and is incomplete. Seen here are under 150,000 clones, 85% to 90% observed once, and the top ten hold 1.6%. Concerning this clone: What it recognizes is unknown.

The rearrangement links TRBV6-5 to TRBJ1-2; tentative D call: TRBD1 (5 bases). Specimen: peripheral blood, collected 28 days after the second AZD1222 dose. The TCR comes from an adult who received the AZD1222 COVID-19 vaccine. CDR3 DNA: TGTGCCAGCAGTTCCGACAGAGCTAACTATGGCTACACCTTC. Translation: CASSSDRANYGYTF.